These 21 T cell receptor beta chains originate from one sample sequenced in a study of PD-L1 blockade in urothelial cancer. Time point reported: pretreatment peripheral blood. Method: immunoSEQ multiplex PCR; TCRdb's copy keeps in-frame clones and lacks some. The sample contains about 81,000 clones, 89% of which appear only once. The source material was PBMCs, sampled around atezolizumab (anti-PD-L1) treatment. All receptors derive from a woman older than 75 with urothelial cancer.

This chain uses TRBV10-3 with TRBJ2-7; D perhaps matches TRBD2 (7 bases). The CDR3 totals 12 residues. V lost 3 bases and J lost 7, with 10 bases in between. Germline CDR1 and CDR2: ENHRY and SYGVKD. The CDR3 coding sequence is TGTGCCATCAGTGAACAGGGAGGGGAGCAGTACTTC. It is translated as CAISEQGGEQYF.

This sequence joins TRBV4-2 and TRBJ1-2; D is undetermined. This CDR3 has 15 amino acids. Germline CDR1 is LGHNA and CDR2 is YNFKEQ. Trimming took off 0 bases at V and 5 bases at J, with 13 bases between the two ends. CDR3 DNA: TGTGCCAGCAGCCAAGATGTCCCTTCCCTATATGGCTACACCTTC. It yields the protein CASSQDVPSLYGYTF.

This clone was seen a few times. The genes are TRBV6-6 and TRBJ2-7; D perhaps matches TRBD1 (5 bases). In germline, CDR1 is MNHNY, CDR2 SVGAGI (reference sequence). V was cut by 0 bases and J by 8 bases, with 14 bases left in between. CDR3 length: 14 amino acids. CDR3 in DNA: TGTGCCAGCAGTTACTCGGCACAGGTCACTCAGCAGTACTTC. The encoded protein is CASSYSAQVTQQYF.

The V call is TRBV19, the J call TRBJ1-1; TRBD1 matches at 7 bases. V trimming: 7 bases; J trimming: 4 bases; junction bases outside the gene matches: 9. The CDR3 is 14 amino acids. The V gene's germline CDR1 is LNHDA and CDR2 SQIVND (reference sequence). DNA for the CDR3: TGTGCCAGTACCCAGACAGGGACGAGCACTGAAGCTTTCTTT. Protein: CASTQTGTSTEAFF.

This clone was found once. The chain combines TRBV30 with TRBJ2-5; 8 positions match TRBD1. V dropped 2 bases and J dropped 0; count of bases not matched to a gene: 8. The CDR3 totals 16 residues. In germline, CDR1 is GTSNPN, CDR2 SVGIG (reference sequence). The CDR3 region is CAWSPADRAYQETQYF. The CDR3 DNA reads as TGTGCCTGGAGTCCCGCGGACAGGGCGTACCAAGAGACCCAGTACTTC.

The chain carries TRBV10-3 and TRBJ2-5, with 10 bases that match TRBD1. The germline gives CDR1 ENHRY, CDR2 SYGVKD. CDR3 length equals 15 residues. With 6 bases clipped from V and 5 bases from J, the junction kept 9 bases outside the gene matches. The DNA of the CDR3 is TGTGCCATCAGCGCCAGACAGGGGGCGGGGGAGACCCAGTACTTC. This translates into CAISARQGAGETQYF.

The chain has TRBV18 and TRBJ1-3; D gene uncertain. CDR1 is KGHSH, CDR2 LQKENI, per germline. The CDR3 totals 17 residues. V lost 1 base and J 0 bases, leaving 13 bases between the germline ends. CDR3 sequence (DNA): TGTGCCAGCTCACCACTTTCGGGAGGACCCTCTGGAAACACCATATATTTT. This translates into CASSPLSGGPSGNTIYF.

The J gene is TRBJ1-1, the V gene TRBV19; D perhaps matches TRBD1 (6 bases). CDR1 LNHDA and CDR2 SQIVND come from the germline V gene (reference sequence). The CDR3 contains 16 residues. Trimming pared 10 bases from V and 0 bases from J, leaving 21 bases between. The CDR3 region is CATRTEGRGLNTEAFF. CDR3 DNA sequence: TGTGCCACGAGGACAGAGGGGAGGGGATTGAACACTGAAGCTTTCTTT. The variable domain in full, with the rest retrieved from reference TRBV19 and TRBJ1-1, is DGGITQSPKYLFRKEGQNVTLSCEQNLNHDAMYWYRQDPGQGLRLIYYSQIVNDFQKGDIAEGYSVSREKKESFPLTVTSAQKNPTAFYLCATRTEGRGLNTEAFFGQGTRLTVV.

This chain joins TRBV15 and TRBJ2-7; 8 nucleotides line up with TRBD2. V lost 0 bases, J lost 3 bases, and 10 bases stayed unmatched. The germline V gene has CDR1 LNHNV and CDR2 YYDKDF (reference sequence). The CDR3 sequence is 17 residues long. The CDR3 region has the DNA TGTGCCACCAGCAGAGAGACGGGAGGGGGAGGGTTCTACGAGCAGTACTTC. Translating gives CATSRETGGGGFYEQYF. The variable domain in full, with the rest retrieved from reference TRBV15 and TRBJ2-7, is DAMVIQNPRYQVTQFGKPVTLSCSQTLNHNVMYWYQQKSSQAPKLLFHYYDKDFNNEADTPDNFQSRRPNTSFCFLDIRSPGLGDTAMYLCATSRETGGGGFYEQYFGPGTRLTVT.

This clone was recorded once. The chain links TRBV10-3 to TRBJ2-6, with D tentatively TRBD1 (5 bases). V gave up 7 bases and J gave up 0 bases, with 7 bases separating them. This CDR3 spans 14 amino acids. Germline V CDR1 and CDR2: ENHRY, SYGVKD. CDR3: CAIKGDSGANVLTF. Written as DNA, the CDR3 is TGTGCCATCAAAGGGGACTCTGGGGCCAACGTCCTGACTTTC.

The chain uses TRBV7-9 and TRBJ1-1; no clear D. The CDR3 consists of 12 residues. Germline CDR1 reads SEHNR; CDR2 reads FQNEAQ (reference sequence). V lost 2 bases to trimming and J lost 8 bases, with 9 bases between them. DNA for the CDR3: TGTGCCAGCAGCTTACGGGTAACCGAAGCTTTCTTT. This gives the protein CASSLRVTEAFF.

This clone occurred once. The V and J genes are TRBV10-1 and TRBJ2-2; maybe TRBD1 (5 bases). CDR1 and CDR2 from the germline V gene are WNHNN and SYGVQD (reference sequence). Trimming pared 4 bases from V and 0 bases from J, leaving 12 bases between. The CDR3 extends over 16 amino acids. CDR3 nucleotide sequence: TGCGCCAGCAGTGGACGGACACCTGCGAACACCGGGGAGCTGTTTTTT. Protein: CASSGRTPANTGELFF.

This clone was found a few times. The rearrangement links TRBV7-2 to TRBJ2-7; TRBD1 matches at 8 bases. Per germline, CDR1 SGHTA and CDR2 FQGNSA. V shed 5 bases, J shed 4 bases, and the junction held 4 bases outside the gene matches. The CDR3 spans 13 residues. Written as DNA, the CDR3 is TGTGCCAGCAGCCGCCAGGGGGCGTACGAGCAGTACTTC. This sequence encodes CASSRQGAYEQYF.

The V and J genes are TRBV4-1 and TRBJ1-4, with a tentative D call TRBD1 (5 bases). Germline values: CDR1 MGHRA, CDR2 YSYEKL. This CDR3 has 13 amino acids. V dropped 0 bases and J dropped 12 bases, with 11 bases sitting between them. The CDR3 reads CASSQEGTPELFF. The CDR3, as DNA: TGCGCCAGCAGCCAAGAGGGGACTCCGGAACTGTTTTTT.

The J gene is TRBJ1-5, the V gene TRBV7-8; 8 positions agree with TRBD1. V lost 4 bases, J lost 6 bases, and 5 bases stayed unmatched. The germline gives CDR1 SGHVS, CDR2 FQNEAQ. The CDR3 is 14 amino acids. In nucleotides, the CDR3 is TGTGCCAGCAGCTCACAGGGGGGACTTCAGCCCCAGCATTTT. This gives the protein CASSSQGGLQPQHF.

V is TRBV28 and J is TRBJ1-2, with 8 bases identical to TRBD1. CDR1 and CDR2 from the germline V gene are MDHEN and SYDVKM. The V segment lost 6 bases and the J segment 8 bases; nucleotides outside the gene matches: 11. The CDR3 runs to 14 residues. CDR3 DNA sequence: TGTGCCAGCAGCCGACCGAACCGGGACAGGGGCTACACCTTC. Translated, it gives CASSRPNRDRGYTF.

This clone has a handful of counts. The chain employs TRBV14 and TRBJ2-7, with TRBD1 matching over 10 bases. Germline CDR1 is SGHDN and CDR2 is FVKESK. The CDR3 length is 17 residues. J was trimmed by 1 base and V by 0 bases; bases with no gene match: 6. CDR3 DNA: TGTGCCAGCAGCCAAGACCCCCGGGACAGGGGATCCTACGAGCAGTACTTC. This gives the protein CASSQDPRDRGSYEQYF. The full variable domain, in which reference TRBV14 and TRBJ2-7 provide the parts outside the CDR3, is EAGVTQFPSHSVIEKGQTVTLRCDPISGHDNLYWYRRVMGKEIKFLLHFVKESKQDESGMPNNRFLAERTGGTYSTLKVQPAELEDSGVYFCASSQDPRDRGSYEQYFGPGTRLTVT.

This clone was found a few times. The chain has TRBV4-2 and TRBJ2-7; 10 nucleotides line up with TRBD2. Germline values: CDR1 LGHNA, CDR2 YNFKEQ. CDR3 length equals 17 residues. After removal of 4 bases from V and 4 bases from J, the junction contained 13 bases not matched to a gene. CDR3 in DNA: TGTGCCAGCAGCCCATTGGGGGCTAGCGGGAGTGTTTACGAGCAGTACTTC. It codes for CASSPLGASGSVYEQYF.

The rearrangement joins TRBV6-4 to TRBJ2-1; the match to TRBD2 covers 16 bases. This CDR3 is built from 20 residues. The germline CDR1 and CDR2 sequences are MRHNA and SNTAGT. Germline trimming cut 5 bases from V and 0 bases from J; bases unmatched to any gene: 10. The CDR3 coding sequence is TGTGCCAGCAGTCCGGCGGGACTAGCGGGAGGGCAAAGCTCCTACAATGAGCAGTTCTTC. Translation: CASSPAGLAGGQSSYNEQFF.

J is TRBJ1-5 and V is TRBV28; D is undetermined. V was pared by 4 bases and J by 0 bases, with 22 bases between. CDR3 length: 19 amino acids. Germline V gives CDR1 MDHEN, CDR2 SYDVKM. CDR3 bases: TGTGCCAGCAGTTCCCCCATCGTCGTCCGACTGATTAGCAATCAGCCCCAGCATTTT. Its protein is CASSSPIVVRLISNQPQHF.

This chain connects TRBV5-1 to TRBJ1-3; maybe TRBD1 (6 bases). Trimming removed 1 base from V and 6 bases from J, with 14 bases in between. CDR1 is SGHRS and CDR2 is YFSETQ in the germline V gene. The CDR3 is 15 residues long. The CDR3 DNA is TGCGCCAGCAGCTTGAACAGGGCGGAAGAAAACACCATATATTTT. Protein: CASSLNRAEENTIYF.